This T cell receptor (beta chain) was identified during a study of blood T cell repertoires in COVID-19. In the study overall: Specimens from acute and convalescent COVID-19 originated in the United States, Italy and Spain. The cDNA or gDNA used as material had been derived from T cells, B-cell-depleted T cells, or PBMCs.

CDR1 and CDR2 (germline): MNHEY, SMNVEV (reference sequence). V lost 5 bases, J lost 4 bases, and 17 bases lay in between. The CDR3 runs to 15 residues. In the authors' workflow: Amplified reference gene primers provided the basis for estimating nucleated cell counts. This table comes from immunoSEQ multiplex PCR, and its TCRdb copy is limited to in-frame clones, with some not included. That table furnishes V, J and clone size, whereas the DNA furnished D and trimming. The sample holds 150,000 to 200,000 clones, 80% to 85% seen once. The receptor was isolated from a woman aged 80 or older with active or convalescent COVID-19. This sequence joins TRBV27 and TRBJ2-5, with D possibly TRBD2 on 6 matching bases. Input material: peripheral blood. The CDR3 DNA reads as TGTGCCAGCAGTACCGGGACCGCGGGGTTAGAGACCCAGTACTTC. Amino acid sequence: CASSTGTAGLETQYF.